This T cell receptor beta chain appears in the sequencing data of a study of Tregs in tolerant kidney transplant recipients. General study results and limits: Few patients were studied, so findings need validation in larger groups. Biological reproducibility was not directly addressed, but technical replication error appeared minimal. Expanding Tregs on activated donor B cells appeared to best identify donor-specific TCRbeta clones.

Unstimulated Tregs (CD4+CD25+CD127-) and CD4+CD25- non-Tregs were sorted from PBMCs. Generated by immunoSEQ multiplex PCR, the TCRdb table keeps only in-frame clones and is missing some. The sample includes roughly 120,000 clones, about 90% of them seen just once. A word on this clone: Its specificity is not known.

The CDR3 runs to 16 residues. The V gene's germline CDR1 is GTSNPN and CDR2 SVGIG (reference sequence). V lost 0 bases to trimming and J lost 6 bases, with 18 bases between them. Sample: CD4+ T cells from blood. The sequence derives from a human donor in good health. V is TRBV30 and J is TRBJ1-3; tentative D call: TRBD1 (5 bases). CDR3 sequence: CAWSVQQAASLNTIYF. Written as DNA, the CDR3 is TGTGCCTGGAGTGTACAACAGGCAGCCAGCTTAAACACCATATATTTT. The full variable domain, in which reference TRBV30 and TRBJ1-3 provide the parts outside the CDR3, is SQTIHQWPATLVQPVGSPLSLECTVEGTSNPNLYWYRQAAGRGLQLLFYSVGIGQISSEVPQNLSASRPQDRQFILSSKKLLLSDSGFYLCAWSVQQAASLNTIYFGEGSWLTVV.